This T cell receptor beta chain was sequenced during a study of cytomegalovirus exposure and HLA in healthy donors. The CDR3 runs 15 residues. The V gene's germline CDR1 is SGDLS and CDR2 YYNGEE. V was cut by 0 bases and J by 6 bases, with 12 bases left in between. In the PCR, 60 Vbeta and 13 Jbeta primers were used. The assay was immunoSEQ multiplex PCR, and TCRdb's table has in-frame clones only and misses some. The sample carries about 190,000 clones, over 60% recorded once. This receptor was taken from a man aged 30 to 39 in good health and CMV-seropositive. The J gene is TRBJ2-2, the V gene TRBV9; no reliable D call. Sequenced sample: PBMCs. The CDR3 DNA reads as TGTGCCAGCAGCGTAGATCTGAGGCCACCCGGGGAGCTGTTTTTT. It translates to CASSVDLRPPGELFF.